This TCR beta chain was documented in a study of metastatic and nonmetastatic thyroid tumors. The wider study: For malignant and benign thyroid patients, tumor or nodule tissue and blood were the sources whose repertoires were compared.

This clone was found many times. Antigen: not known. Study outcomes and limitations: Compared with benign nodules, malignant thyroid tumors were reported to have significantly higher TCR beta diversity in both blood and tumor.

Among the patients, none had received any treatment before thyroid surgery. This CDR3 comprises 12 residues. Germline-derived CDR1 and CDR2 are MNHNS and SASEGT. J was trimmed by 8 bases and V by 7 bases; bases with no gene match: 5. Methods used by the authors: What underpinned the distant-metastasis classifier for papillary thyroid cancer was the set of CDR3 differences across clinicopathological groups. TCRdb re-called the PCR reads with MiXCR. The authors' filters were not applied to this entry. The profile covers more than 20,000 clones, with approximately 12% appearing a single time and roughly 5.3% taken by the ten largest.

The chain couples TRBV6-1 to TRBJ2-3; 8 nucleotides line up with TRBD1. Sequencing was done on a sample of blood. The sequence derives from a female donor with papillary thyroid cancer or a benign thyroid nodule (not recorded which). Some clones in this sample may be carry-over from other donors' samples. The CDR3 loop reads CASTGQGATQYF. CDR3 nucleotide sequence: TGTGCCAGCACCGGGCAGGGGGCTACGCAGTATTTT.